These 20 T cell receptor beta chains were sequenced from one sample in a study of somatic mutations in cytotoxic T cells in rheumatoid arthritis. Sequencing was performed with immunoSEQ multiplex PCR; in TCRdb, only in-frame clones are kept and a portion is missing. The sample includes 6,500 to 7,500 clones, more than 80% of them seen just once. Sequenced material: CD8+ T cells sorted from blood. These receptors were taken from a woman in her 70s with rheumatoid arthritis.

V and J are TRBV4-2 and TRBJ1-2, with a possible D match to TRBD1 (5 bases). Trimming left V 0 bases short and J 4 bases short, with 18 bases between. Per germline, CDR1 LGHNA and CDR2 YNFKEQ. The CDR3 contains 17 residues. The DNA of the CDR3 is TGTGCCAGCAGCCAAGAAGTCCTAGGGGCTTCCCCCTATGGCTACACCTTC. This sequence encodes CASSQEVLGASPYGYTF.

By share, this clone counts as large. CDR3 residues: CASSLAWGDGYTF. DNA for the CDR3: TGTGCCAGCAGCTTAGCCTGGGGGGATGGCTACACCTTC. The chain couples TRBV7-2 to TRBJ1-2; TRBD1 is a possible D gene (5 bases). V lost 0 bases and J lost 6, with 8 bases in between. Per the germline V gene, CDR1 is SGHTA and CDR2 is FQGNSA. CDR3 length: 13 residues.

This chain joins TRBV28 and TRBJ2-1, with D possibly being TRBD2 (6 bases). Germline assignment: CDR1 MDHEN and CDR2 SYDVKM. This CDR3 has 14 amino acids. With 3 bases removed from V and 6 bases from J, the gap between germline ends came to 12 bases. The CDR3 DNA reads as TGTGCCAGCAGTTTTTATTTGGGGGGCAATGAGCAGTTCTTC. This translates into CASSFYLGGNEQFF. Using reference TRBV28 and TRBJ2-1 for the parts outside the CDR3, the full variable domain is DVKVTQSSRYLVKRTGEKVFLECVQDMDHENMFWYRQDPGLGLRLIYFSYDVKMKEKGDIPEGYSVSREKKERFSLILESASTNQTSMYLCASSFYLGGNEQFFGPGTRLTVL.

The table lists this clone with a count of one. The chain carries TRBV27 and TRBJ1-1; 12 bases fit TRBD1. CDR1 MNHEY and CDR2 SMNVEV come from the germline V gene (reference sequence). V dropped 7 bases and J dropped 6; count of bases not matched to a gene: 15. The CDR3 totals 17 residues. CDR3 region: CASTPLPGTGGSAEAFF. The CDR3 nucleotides are TGTGCCAGCACCCCCCTCCCCGGGACAGGGGGCTCCGCTGAAGCTTTCTTT.

This chain uses TRBV2 with TRBJ1-1; D unclear. There are 13 residues in the CDR3. The ends were cut back, 11 bases at V and 0 bases at J, with 13 bases in the middle. The V gene's germline CDR1 is SNHLY and CDR2 FYNNEI. The CDR3 reads CALSGPLNTEAFF. The CDR3 coding sequence is TGTGCCCTCAGCGGTCCGTTGAACACTGAAGCTTTCTTT. Complete variable domain (other parts from reference TRBV2 and TRBJ1-1): EPEVTQTPSHQVTQMGQEVILRCVPISNHLYFYWYRQILGQKVEFLVSFYNNEISEKSEIFDDQFSVERPDGSNFTLKIRSTKLEDSAMYFCALSGPLNTEAFFGQGTRLTVV.

This chain connects TRBV7-2 to TRBJ2-7; a weak D match, TRBD1 (6 bases). V shed 4 bases and J shed 3 bases, with 10 bases lying between them. From germline, CDR1 is SGHTA and CDR2 FQGNSA. This CDR3 contains 13 residues. The CDR3 reads CASSSQTGYEQYF. The DNA of the CDR3 is TGTGCCAGCAGCTCCCAGACAGGCTACGAGCAGTACTTC.

The chain is built from TRBV4-1 and TRBJ2-1, with no clear D. Germline V CDR1 and CDR2: MGHRA, YSYEKL. This CDR3 has 12 residues. V was shortened by 4 bases and J by 4 bases, with 5 bases between the two germline ends. CDR3 sequence: CASSLSYNEQFF. CDR3 DNA: TGCGCCAGCAGCCTGTCGTACAATGAGCAGTTCTTC.

J is TRBJ1-1 and V is TRBV4-1; 7 bases are a match to TRBD1. The CDR3 is made up of 14 amino acids. CDR1 is MGHRA and CDR2 is YSYEKL in the germline V gene. With V trimmed by 5 bases and J by 3 bases, 6 bases remained unmatched. CDR3 residues: CASSTLQGHTEAFF. CDR3 in DNA: TGCGCCAGCAGCACCCTACAGGGGCACACTGAAGCTTTCTTT.

This clone was seen a single time. This chain joins TRBV2 and TRBJ1-4; the D gene is possibly TRBD1 (6 bases). Trimming removed 2 bases at V and 0 bases at J, with 13 bases between. CDR3 length equals 17 residues. Per germline, CDR1 SNHLY and CDR2 FYNNEI. In nucleotides, the CDR3 is TGTGCCAGCAGTGAACTGACAGGCACTGCAACTAATGAAAAACTGTTTTTT. Translation gives CASSELTGTATNEKLFF.

The J gene is TRBJ1-5, the V gene TRBV5-1; D ambiguous. CDR1 and CDR2 from the germline V gene are SGHRS and YFSETQ. The V end was cut by 0 bases, the J end by 7 bases, with 17 bases between. This CDR3 spans 16 amino acids. In nucleotides, the CDR3 is TGCGCCAGCAGCTTGGAAAGTATCGCCGCTGGCCAGCCCCAGCATTTT. This sequence encodes CASSLESIAAGQPQHF.

The chain carries TRBV2 and TRBJ2-3, with TRBD2 matching over 9 bases. Germline V gene sequence: CDR1 SNHLY, CDR2 FYNNEI. After removal of 7 bases from V and 5 bases from J, the junction contained 10 bases not matched to a gene. The CDR3 totals 15 residues. The CDR3 DNA sequence: TGTGCCAGCATGCGAGCGGGAGGTTCCAGAGATACGCAGTATTTT. It specifies CASMRAGGSRDTQYF.

This chain uses TRBV11-2 with TRBJ2-2; 7 nucleotides agree with TRBD2. The CDR3 runs to 15 residues. Germline V gives CDR1 SGHAT, CDR2 FQNNGV. The V and J ends lost 6 bases and 1 base, in that order; junction bases with no gene match: 5. For the CDR3, the DNA is TGTGCCAGCAGTGGGCCGGGAGGGAACACCGGGGAGCTGTTTTTT. As protein: CASSGPGGNTGELFF.

The V call is TRBV6-4, the J call TRBJ2-3; 7 nucleotides agree with TRBD2. The germline V gene encodes CDR1 MRHNA and CDR2 SNTAGT. Unmatched junction bases numbered 14, after V lost 0 bases and J lost 2 bases. The CDR3 extends over 19 amino acids. CDR3 loop: CASSDSPGGGVGATDTQYF. The CDR3 DNA follows: TGTGCCAGCAGTGACTCTCCGGGGGGAGGGGTTGGGGCCACAGATACGCAGTATTTT.

V gene TRBV5-8 combines with J gene TRBJ2-7; no firm D call. From germline, CDR1 is SGHTS and CDR2 YDEGEE. This CDR3 has 16 amino acids. The V end lost 4 bases, the J end lost 4 bases, and 21 bases lay between the germline ends. The CDR3 spells CASSPVPPGPFYEQYF. CDR3 DNA sequence: TGTGCCAGCAGCCCGGTCCCACCTGGGCCCTTTTACGAGCAGTACTTC.

V and J are TRBV6-1 and TRBJ2-3, with 7 bases identical to TRBD2. J was trimmed by 2 bases and V by 8 bases; bases with no gene match: 4. The length of the CDR3 is 13 residues. Germline-derived CDR1 and CDR2 are MNHNS and SASEGT. The CDR3 bases are TGTGCCAGCGGGGACTACCTCACAGATACGCAGTATTTT. Residues: CASGDYLTDTQYF.

CDR3 sequence (DNA): TGTGCCAGCAGCTTATCTGGGGGCTTAGGTCAGCCCCAGCATTTT. Translating it yields CASSLSGGLGQPQHF. The chain recombines TRBV7-6 with TRBJ1-5, with a weak D call TRBD1 (6 bases). Germline assignment: CDR1 SGHVS and CDR2 FNYEAQ. This CDR3 is 15 amino acids long. Trimming removed 2 bases from V and 6 bases from J, with 14 bases in between.

The chain links TRBV2 to TRBJ2-1, with 9 bases aligning to TRBD2. Germline V CDR1 and CDR2: SNHLY, FYNNEI. V lost 4 bases and J lost 3; bases outside the gene matches: 7. The CDR3 length is 16 residues. The CDR3 here is CASSVTVAGDYNEQFF. CDR3 coding DNA: TGTGCCAGCAGTGTTACTGTAGCGGGAGACTACAATGAGCAGTTCTTC.

This clone was picked up a small number of times. This chain links TRBV11-3 with TRBJ1-1; 10 nucleotides align to TRBD1. The V gene end was trimmed by 5 bases and the J gene end by 5 bases; junction bases not matched to a gene: 5. The germline V gene encodes CDR1 SGHNT and CDR2 YENEEA. The CDR3 is 14 amino acids. The CDR3 sequence is CASSDRGRLTEAFF. Here the CDR3 DNA reads TGTGCCAGCAGCGACAGGGGGCGGTTAACTGAAGCTTTCTTT.

The CDR3 DNA reads TGTGCCAGCAGTACAGGGGTGTCCTACAATGAGCAGTTCTTC. Protein sequence: CASSTGVSYNEQFF. The rearrangement uses TRBV6-5 and TRBJ2-1, with TRBD1 identical over 7 bases. The CDR3 loop spans 14 amino acids. Per the germline V gene, CDR1 is MNHEY and CDR2 is SVGAGI. Trimming at V came to 5 bases and at J to 1 base, leaving 2 bases not matched to a gene.

The chain links TRBV9 to TRBJ2-5; no clear D. The end of the DNA is better explained by TRBJ2-7, so the J call may be wrong. CDR3 size: 14 residues. Germline CDR1 is SGDLS and CDR2 is YYNGEE. CDR3 residues: CASSVDPGSYEQYF. The CDR3, as DNA: TGTGCCAGCAGCGTAGATCCGGGTTCTTACGAGCAGTACTTC.